This section outlines one T cell receptor beta chain sequence together with its context. The assay was immunoSEQ multiplex PCR, and TCRdb's table has in-frame clones only and misses some. The sample has more than 250,000 clones; roughly 84% are singletons. The data stem from a study of blood T cell repertoires in COVID-19. CDR1 is MNHNS and CDR2 is SASEGT in the germline V gene. The CDR3 extends over 14 amino acids. V lost 2 bases and J lost 2, with 10 bases in between. Specimen: peripheral blood. The sequence derives from a human donor in a cohort sampled during active COVID-19. V usage is TRBV6-1 and J usage is TRBJ2-7; no reliable D call. The CDR3 coding sequence is TGTGCCAGCAGTGAACAAACGGTAACCTACGAGCAGTACTTC. Protein product: CASSEQTVTYEQYF.